The TCR beta chain described here comes from a study of blood T cell repertoires in COVID-19. Study as a whole: Specimens from acute and convalescent COVID-19 originated in the United States, Italy and Spain. Sample material is recorded as cDNA or gDNA derived from T cells, B-cell-depleted T cells, or PBMCs.

Authors' processing steps: Quantification of nucleated cells was approximated via reference gene primer amplification. Clones were sequenced by immunoSEQ multiplex PCR, and TCRdb holds only the in-frame ones, with some missing. V and J calls plus clone size are reproduced from that table; the DNA served to infer D and trimming. This table has 150,000 to 200,000 clones, over 80% appearing once. The length of the CDR3 is 18 residues. Losses at the gene ends were 5 bases for V and 5 bases for J; bases not matched to a gene: 21. CDR1 is SGHRS, CDR2 YFSETQ, per germline. Seattle patients were enrolled while actively infected and followed longitudinally.

The rearrangement links TRBV5-1 to TRBJ1-2; 7 bases line up with TRBD1. Sample: peripheral blood. The clonotype was recovered from a man in his thirties or forties with COVID-19, enrolled during active disease. CDR3 in DNA: TGCGCCAGCAGATCATCACTAGGACAGGCCAGTGACCATTATGGCTACACCTTC. Protein sequence: CASRSSLGQASDHYGYTF.